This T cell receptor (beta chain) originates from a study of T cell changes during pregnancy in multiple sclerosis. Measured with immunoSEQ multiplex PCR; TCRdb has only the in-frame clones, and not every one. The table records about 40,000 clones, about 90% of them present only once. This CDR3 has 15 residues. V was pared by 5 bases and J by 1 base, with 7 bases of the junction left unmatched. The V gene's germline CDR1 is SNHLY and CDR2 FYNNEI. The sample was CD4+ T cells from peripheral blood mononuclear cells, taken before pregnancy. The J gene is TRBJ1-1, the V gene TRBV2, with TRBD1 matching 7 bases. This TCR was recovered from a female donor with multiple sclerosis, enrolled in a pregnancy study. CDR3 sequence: CASSPRTGENTEAFF. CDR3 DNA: TGTGCCAGCAGTCCCCGGACAGGCGAGAACACTGAAGCTTTCTTT. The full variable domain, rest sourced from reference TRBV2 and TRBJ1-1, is EPEVTQTPSHQVTQMGQEVILRCVPISNHLYFYWYRQILGQKVEFLVSFYNNEISEKSEIFDDQFSVERPDGSNFTLKIRSTKLEDSAMYFCASSPRTGENTEAFFGQGTRLTVV.